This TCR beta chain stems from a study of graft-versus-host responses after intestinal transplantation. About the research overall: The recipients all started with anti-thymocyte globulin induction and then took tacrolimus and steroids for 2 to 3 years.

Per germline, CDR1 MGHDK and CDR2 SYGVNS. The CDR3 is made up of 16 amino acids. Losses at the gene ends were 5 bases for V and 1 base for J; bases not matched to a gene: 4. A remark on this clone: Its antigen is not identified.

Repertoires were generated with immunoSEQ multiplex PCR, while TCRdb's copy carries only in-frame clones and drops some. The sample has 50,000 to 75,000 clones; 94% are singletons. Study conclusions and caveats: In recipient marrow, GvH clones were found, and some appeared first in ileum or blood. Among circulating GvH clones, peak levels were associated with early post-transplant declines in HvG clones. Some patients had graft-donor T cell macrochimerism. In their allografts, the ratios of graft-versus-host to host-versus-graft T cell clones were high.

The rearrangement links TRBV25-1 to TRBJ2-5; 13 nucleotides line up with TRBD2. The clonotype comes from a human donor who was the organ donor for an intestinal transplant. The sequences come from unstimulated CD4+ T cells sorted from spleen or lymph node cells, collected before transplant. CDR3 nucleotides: TGTGCCAGCAGTCCGCGGACTAGCGGGGGCCAAGAGACCCAGTACTTC. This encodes CASSPRTSGGQETQYF.